Each of the 17 T cell receptor beta chains below was sequenced from the same sample in a study of CD8 T cells in ankylosing spondylitis. From the 5' RACE reads, TCRdb called clonotypes with MiXCR, one entry per CDR3 protein. Of 250,000 or so distinct CDR3 sequences listed, 15% to 20% were seen once; the top ten hold around a third. Sequenced input: blood, either unsorted or a sorted T cell fraction (not recorded which). The source is a male donor with ankylosing spondylitis or in good health (not recorded which).

Only a few counts were recorded for this clonotype. The chain employs TRBV11-2 and TRBJ2-1, with 7 bases fitting TRBD2. CDR1 is SGHAT and CDR2 is FQNNGV in the germline V gene. J was trimmed by 1 base and V by 1 base; bases with no gene match: 4. This CDR3 spans 16 amino acids. The CDR3 here is CASSLAAGTSYNEQFF. The CDR3 DNA sequence: TGTGCCAGCAGCTTAGCAGCGGGAACATCCTACAATGAGCAGTTCTTC.

Comment on this clonotype: A much more abundant neighbour one base away suggests this may be a read error. The chain employs TRBV5-1 and TRBJ2-7; D call uncertain. Looked up from germline, CDR1 is SGHRS and CDR2 is YFSETQ. This CDR3 has 12 residues. V shed 1 base and J shed 9 bases, with 11 bases lying between them. CDR3 protein: CASSLHENAQYF. CDR3 nucleotides: TGCGCCAGCAGCTTGCACGAAAACGCGCAGTACTTC.

V is TRBV29-1 and J is TRBJ2-1, with 9 bases fitting TRBD2. J was trimmed by 5 bases and V by 7 bases; bases with no gene match: 9. Per the germline V gene, CDR1 is SQVTM and CDR2 is ANQGSEA. This CDR3 has 14 amino acids. CDR3 bases: TGCAGCGGAAACTTAGCGGGAGCCCACAATGAGCAGTTCTTC. Translating gives CSGNLAGAHNEQFF.

This clonotype showed up just a few times. The CDR3 reads CASGMGTHRSSYNEQFF. DNA for the CDR3: TGTGCCAGCGGCATGGGGACTCACCGTAGCTCCTACAATGAGCAGTTCTTC. V usage is TRBV6-1 and J usage is TRBJ2-1; a weak D match, TRBD2 (6 bases). Germline V lookup: CDR1 MNHNS, CDR2 SASEGT. V was pared by 8 bases and J by 0 bases, with 20 bases between. This CDR3 comprises 17 residues.

This clonotype came up many times. V and J are TRBV21-1 and TRBJ2-1. TRBV21-1 is marked as a pseudogene. This CDR3 has 15 residues. In DNA, the CDR3 is TGTGCCAGCAGCAAACAGCGGGGCTCCTACAATGAGCAGTTCTTC. Its translation is CASSKQRGSYNEQFF.

This clonotype was seen more than once but under ten times. The rearrangement joins TRBV20-1 to TRBJ2-7; the match to TRBD2 covers 8 bases. Looked up from germline, CDR1 is DFQATT and CDR2 is SNEGSKA (reference sequence). V dropped 3 bases and J dropped 1; count of bases not matched to a gene: 2. CDR3 length: 13 residues. CDR3 nucleotides: TGCAGTGCTAGTAGCGGGAAGTCCTACGAGCAGTACTTC. Its translation is CSASSGKSYEQYF.

Many counts were recorded for this clonotype. V and J are TRBV6-1 and TRBJ2-2; the match to TRBD1 covers 7 bases. The V and J ends lost 2 bases and 3 bases, in that order; junction bases with no gene match: 3. CDR3 length: 15 amino acids. Germline V gives CDR1 MNHNS, CDR2 SASEGT. This chain's CDR3 is CASSEWTGYTGELFF. The CDR3 region has the DNA TGTGCCAGCAGTGAATGGACAGGCTACACCGGGGAGCTGTTTTTT.

This clonotype appeared many times. In nucleotides, the CDR3 is TGTGCCAGCAGTTCTCCCCTAGCGGGAGGGGAATCAGATACGCAGTATTTT. Translated, it gives CASSSPLAGGESDTQYF. The chain joins TRBV28 to TRBJ2-3; 12 positions agree with TRBD2. The length of the CDR3 is 17 residues. Germline assignment: CDR1 MDHEN and CDR2 SYDVKM. Trimming cost V 4 bases and J 4 bases; bases outside gene matches: 9.

This chain uses TRBV27 with TRBJ2-7; a possible D gene is TRBD1 (5 bases). CDR3 length equals 14 residues. V lost 5 bases to trimming and J lost 0 bases, with 11 bases between them. CDR1 and CDR2 (germline): MNHEY, SMNVEV (reference sequence). CDR3 protein: CASSPTGYSYEQYF. CDR3 coding DNA: TGTGCCAGCAGTCCTACAGGATACTCCTACGAGCAGTACTTC.

This chain connects TRBV5-4 to TRBJ2-1, with 9 nucleotides matching TRBD2. V gave up 1 base and J gave up 3 bases; unmatched junction bases: 2. This CDR3 has 15 amino acids. Germline V gene lookup returns CDR1 SGHNT and CDR2 YYREEE (reference sequence). CDR3 sequence (DNA): TGTGCCAGCAGCTTGCCAGCGGGAGGCTACAATGAGCAGTTCTTC. Amino acids: CASSLPAGGYNEQFF.

This clonotype was detected only a few times. The chain has TRBV12-3 or TRBV12-4 and TRBJ1-1; D uncertain. The CDR3 is 14 residues long. Deletions cut 7 bases from V and 5 bases from J, with 17 bases between. DNA of the CDR3: TGTGCCAGCACACAAGAAGGGTCTTGGACTGAAGCTTTCTTT. Translating gives CASTQEGSWTEAFF.

The V gene is TRBV19, the J gene TRBJ2-1; the match to TRBD2 covers 11 bases. Germline CDR1 LNHDA, CDR2 SQIVND (reference sequence). This CDR3 has 15 residues. V was pared by 5 bases and J by 6 bases, with 6 bases of the junction left unmatched. The CDR3 nucleotides read TGTGCCAGTAGTTTAATAGCGGGAGGGGGCAATGAGCAGTTCTTC. This gives the protein CASSLIAGGGNEQFF. Filled out from reference TRBV19 and TRBJ2-1, the complete variable domain reads DGGITQSPKYLFRKEGQNVTLSCEQNLNHDAMYWYRQDPGQGLRLIYYSQIVNDFQKGDIAEGYSVSREKKESFPLTVTSAQKNPTAFYLCASSLIAGGGNEQFFGPGTRLTVL.

The chain is built from TRBV28 and TRBJ2-1, with D possibly TRBD1 on 5 matching bases. CDR1 and CDR2 (germline): MDHEN, SYDVKM. The CDR3 is 13 residues long. The V and J ends lost 5 bases and 6 bases respectively, with 11 bases between them. The CDR3 DNA reads TGTGCCAGCAGTGAAACCGACAGCAATGAGCAGTTCTTC. Encoded protein: CASSETDSNEQFF.

The V gene is TRBV9, the J gene TRBJ2-5, with D hard to call. V dropped 1 base and J dropped 2 bases, with 9 bases sitting between them. CDR1 and CDR2 from the germline V gene are SGDLS and YYNGEE. This CDR3 contains 14 residues. CDR3 protein: CASSVLGLQETQYF. CDR3 DNA: TGTGCCAGCAGCGTACTTGGTCTTCAAGAGACCCAGTACTTC.

On this clonotype: At one end, the junction sequence differs from germline, possibly due to a read error. The V and J genes are TRBV20-1 and TRBJ2-7, with 8 positions matching TRBD2. The germline CDR1 and CDR2 sequences are DFQATT and SNEGSKA (reference sequence). The CDR3 contains 14 residues. The CDR3 nucleotides are TGCAGTGCTAGAGCTAGCGGGCCCTCCTTCGAGCAGTACTTC. Its translation: CSARASGPSFEQYF.

The chain joins TRBV2 to TRBJ2-1; D possibly corresponds to TRBD1 (6 bases). Trimming cost V 8 bases and J 6 bases, with 17 bases left between them. The CDR3 length is 14 residues. Germline V gene sequence: CDR1 SNHLY, CDR2 FYNNEI. CDR3 sequence: CASSPAPGANEQFF. The CDR3 coding sequence is TGTGCCAGCTCCCCTGCCCCAGGGGCCAATGAGCAGTTCTTC.

The chain has TRBV11-2 and TRBJ2-1, with D possibly matching TRBD2 (6 bases). V lost 3 bases, J lost 5 bases, and 14 bases lay in between. Per the germline V gene, CDR1 is SGHAT and CDR2 is FQNNGV. CDR3 length equals 15 residues. CDR3 loop: CASSFVLGGDNEQFF. CDR3 DNA: TGTGCCAGCAGCTTTGTACTAGGAGGGGACAATGAGCAGTTCTTC.